This TCR beta chain was retrieved from a study of blood T cell repertoires in COVID-19. Background on the study: COVID-19 samples collected from the United States, Italy and Spain covered acute and convalescent phases.

This table comes from immunoSEQ multiplex PCR, and its TCRdb copy is limited to in-frame clones, with some not included. Of fewer than 200,000 clones listed, roughly 85% are singletons. All enrollees were roughly 18 to 100 years old and from approximately 25 US areas. This clone was observed a few times. The V end was cut by 0 bases, the J end by 4 bases, with 15 bases between. The CDR3 sequence is 16 residues long. Germline CDR1 and CDR2: LGHDT and YNNKEL (reference sequence). This receptor was taken from a woman in her forties or fifties who had recovered from COVID-19. The sequencing input was PBMCs or T cells enriched from blood (not recorded which). This sequence joins TRBV3-1 (or the pseudogene TRBV3-2) and TRBJ1-2, with D hard to call. As DNA, the CDR3 is TGTGCCAGCAGCCAAGAATTTGTGGGGAGTAGCTATGGCTACACCTTC. Translation: CASSQEFVGSSYGYTF.